A single sample gave rise to the 3 T cell receptor beta chains below, sequenced in a study of radiation and T cells in renal cell carcinoma. TCRdb's copy holds only in-frame clones and misses some; the assay was immunoSEQ multiplex PCR. The profile shows 150,000 to 200,000 clones, about 88% of them singletons. Time point: blood 4 weeks post-SBRT, at nephrectomy. Treatment of the sample: 15 Gy SBRT to primary tumor, nephrectomy 4 weeks later. Sequencing was performed on blood, taken from a patient whose treatment included radiotherapy and nephrectomy. All receptors come from a woman in her 50s with renal cell carcinoma.

This sequence joins TRBV6-1 and TRBJ1-2; D unclear. The germline V and J ends were trimmed by 0 bases and 0 bases, with 8 bases remaining between them. Germline CDR1 reads MNHNS; CDR2 reads SASEGT. The CDR3 contains 15 residues. The CDR3, as DNA: TGTGCCAGCAGTGAAGCCGTGCTAGCTAACTATGGCTACACCTTC. It yields the protein CASSEAVLANYGYTF.

The genes are TRBV6-1 and TRBJ2-3; D gene unclear. V was trimmed by 5 bases and J by 4 bases, leaving 13 bases between them. The CDR3 spans 14 residues. Germline V gene sequence: CDR1 MNHNS, CDR2 SASEGT. For the CDR3, the DNA is TGTGCCAGCAGTAATGCCGCCTCACCAGATACGCAGTATTTT. This encodes CASSNAASPDTQYF.

This clone was observed a single time. The chain has TRBV5-1 and TRBJ2-2; 7 nucleotides align to TRBD1. The CDR3 length is 16 residues. Trimming took 4 bases from V and 2 from J; bases not matched to a gene: 8. In germline, CDR1 is SGHRS, CDR2 YFSETQ. CDR3 sequence: CASSARDSQNTGELFF. The CDR3 region has the DNA TGCGCCAGCAGCGCCCGGGACAGCCAAAACACCGGGGAGCTGTTTTTT.